This T cell receptor beta chain emerged from a study of control samples from healthy donors and cancer patients (dated by TCRdb to 2018 to 2020). The library was built by means of the immunoSEQ multiplex PCR assay. TCRdb mirrors the immuneACCESS table, restricted to in-frame sequences. Some clones are absent from its copies; in checked studies, under half trace to an unresolved V gene, and the reason for the others is unknown. The sample includes 130,000 or so clones, with approximately 90% observed a single time. More than 2.5% of the sample belongs to the ten largest clones. In regard to this clone: It has no known antigen specificity. Per-base qualities were not stored, and no clone one base away is much larger.

This clonotype originated in a man aged 45-60 years in good health. Sequenced material: blood.

DNA sequence: TGCAGCGTCAACCTACTGGGACAGGGAGACTACGAGCAGTACTTC. Protein translation: CSVNLLGQGDYEQYF. The chain is made from TRBV29-1 and TRBJ2-7; the central 9 bases match TRBD1. CDR1 and CDR2, looked up from the germline V gene, are SQVTM and ANQGSEA. V lost 6 bases and J lost 3 bases, and the count of bases not matched to a germline gene is 12. The CDR3 holds 15 amino acids from the cysteine to the phenylalanine. Only the CDR3 DNA is retained, 45 bases long and in frame from the first base.